Below are 21 T cell receptor beta chains sequenced from a single sample in a study of human T cells and chemical hapten exposure. Time point: pre-sensitization, week 0. Stated treatment: therapeutic diphenylcyclopropenone sensitization with weekly scalp DPC. TCRdb processed the RACE reads anew with MiXCR; each CDR3 protein has one entry. The sample holds some 200,000 distinct CDR3 sequences, approximately 31% seen once. The sample consisted of whole blood, taken in connection with sensitization to the hapten diphenylcyclopropenone (DPC). The receptors were sampled from a woman aged 25 to 45 with alopecia areata. Some clones in this sample may be carry-over from other donors' samples.

The chain links TRBV7-9 to TRBJ1-3; 7 nucleotides match TRBD1. The germline gives CDR1 SEHNR, CDR2 FQNEAQ (reference sequence). CDR3 length: 14 residues. J lost 1 base, V lost 7 bases, and 4 bases had no gene match. CDR3 protein: CASNRGSSGNTIYF. CDR3 bases: TGTGCCAGCAACAGGGGCTCTTCTGGAAACACCATATATTTT.

The V gene is TRBV20-1, the J gene TRBJ2-1; 10 bases map to TRBD2. The CDR3 extends over 17 amino acids. J was trimmed by 9 bases and V by 2 bases; bases with no gene match: 16. Germline V gene sequence: CDR1 DFQATT, CDR2 SNEGSKA (reference sequence). The CDR3 bases are TGCAGTGCTAGAAGCGGGGGGGCCGAGGGGTTGGTGGGTGAGCAGTTCTTC. It translates to CSARSGGAEGLVGEQFF.

The chain joins TRBV5-1 to TRBJ2-3; a possible D gene is TRBD2 (5 bases). Germline-derived CDR1 and CDR2 are SGHRS and YFSETQ. CDR3 size: 13 residues. The V gene lost 4 bases and the J gene lost 1 base, with 7 bases spanning the gap. Written as DNA, the CDR3 is TGCGCCAGCAGCATCGGGGGCACAGATACGCAGTATTTT. The encoded protein is CASSIGGTDTQYF.

The V and J genes are TRBV29-1 and TRBJ2-2; 7 bases match TRBD2. CDR1 is SQVTM and CDR2 is ANQGSEA in the germline V gene. V was pared by 6 bases and J by 7 bases, with 5 bases of the junction left unmatched. The CDR3 consists of 12 residues. CDR3 amino acids: CSVGQRGGELFF. The CDR3, as DNA: TGCAGCGTAGGCCAGCGGGGCGGGGAGCTGTTTTTT.

This chain connects TRBV28 to TRBJ2-7; 9 nucleotides match TRBD2. The V and J ends lost 4 bases and 4 bases, in that order; junction bases with no gene match: 8. The CDR3 length is 15 residues. Germline V gene sequence: CDR1 MDHEN, CDR2 SYDVKM. The CDR3 nucleotides read TGTGCCAGCAGTTCCCGTCTAGCGGGGACTTACGAGCAGTACTTC. Its translation: CASSSRLAGTYEQYF.

The V call is TRBV12-3 or TRBV12-4, the J call TRBJ2-7; 11 nucleotides line up with TRBD2. The CDR3 runs 17 residues. The V gene end was trimmed by 5 bases and the J gene end by 1 base; junction bases not matched to a gene: 10. As DNA, the CDR3 is TGTGCCAGCAGTACTCGAACCGGGACTAGCGGTTCCTACGAGCAGTACTTC. It encodes CASSTRTGTSGSYEQYF.

The chain carries TRBV20-1 and TRBJ1-2; no clear D. Looked up from germline, CDR1 is DFQATT and CDR2 is SNEGSKA (reference sequence). Trimming pared 1 base from V and 4 bases from J, leaving 7 bases between. The CDR3 has 12 amino acids. The CDR3 region has the DNA TGCAGTGCTAGAGGGGGAATCTATGGCTACACCTTC. Its protein is CSARGGIYGYTF.

The chain uses TRBV11-2 and TRBJ2-7; 10 bases fit TRBD2. Germline V CDR1 and CDR2: SGHAT, FQNNGV. J lost 6 bases, V lost 5 bases, and 10 bases had no gene match. This CDR3 is built from 15 residues. The CDR3: CASSRPLAGVLEQYF. The CDR3 coding sequence is TGTGCCAGCAGCAGACCCCTAGCGGGGGTCCTCGAGCAGTACTTC.

This clonotype has only a few counts. The genes are TRBV7-9 and TRBJ2-5, with 8 bases that match TRBD1. Trimming cost V 0 bases and J 5 bases; bases outside gene matches: 5. CDR1 is SEHNR and CDR2 is FQNEAQ in the germline V gene (reference sequence). The CDR3 covers 15 residues. CDR3 in amino acids: CASSLAPGQVETQYF. In DNA form, the CDR3 reads TGTGCCAGCAGCTTAGCTCCGGGACAGGTCGAGACCCAGTACTTC. Using reference TRBV7-9 and TRBJ2-5 for the parts outside the CDR3, the full variable domain is DTGVSQNPRHKITKRGQNVTFRCDPISEHNRLYWYRQTLGQGPEFLTYFQNEAQLEKSRLLSDRFSAERPKGSFSTLEIQRTEQGDSAMYLCASSLAPGQVETQYFGPGTRLLVL.

V is TRBV28 and J is TRBJ2-1; D possibly corresponds to TRBD2 (6 bases). Germline V gene lookup returns CDR1 MDHEN and CDR2 SYDVKM. The CDR3 sequence is 15 residues long. Trimming removed 5 bases from V and 9 bases from J, with 20 bases in between. In DNA, the CDR3 is TGTGCCAGCAGTCAGGACACGAATGGGGGAGGTGAGCAGTTCTTC. This encodes CASSQDTNGGGEQFF.

The V call is TRBV6-2 or TRBV6-3, the J call TRBJ1-3; possibly TRBD1 for D (5 bases). Per the germline V gene, CDR1 is MNHEY and CDR2 is SVGEGT. This CDR3 is built from 15 residues. Trimming shortened V by 8 bases and J by 0 bases, and 14 bases separated the two germline ends. CDR3 sequence (DNA): TGTGCCAGCGGCGCGGGACTGAACTCTGGAAACACCATATATTTT. This codes for CASGAGLNSGNTIYF.

J is TRBJ1-5 and V is TRBV9; maybe TRBD1 (5 bases). Per the germline V gene, CDR1 is SGDLS and CDR2 is YYNGEE. V lost 4 bases to trimming and J lost 3 bases, with 23 bases between them. This CDR3 is built from 18 residues. CDR3 amino acids: CASSPGVPGRGDNQPQHF. The CDR3 DNA follows: TGTGCCAGCAGCCCGGGGGTTCCAGGCCGTGGGGACAATCAGCCCCAGCATTTT.

This clonotype turned up a few times. The chain couples TRBV10-2 to TRBJ1-5; no clear D gene. Germline CDR1 and CDR2: WSHSY and SAAADI. This CDR3 has 14 residues. V dropped 6 bases and J dropped 0 bases, with 9 bases sitting between them. CDR3: CASSSPNSNQPQHF. CDR3 bases: TGCGCCAGCAGCTCCCCTAATAGCAATCAGCCCCAGCATTTT.

This clonotype was seen once. The rearrangement uses TRBV29-1 and TRBJ1-2, with D possibly matching TRBD1 (6 bases). Trimming cost V 5 bases and J 4 bases, with 14 bases left between them. The CDR3 has 13 residues. Germline V gene sequence: CDR1 SQVTM, CDR2 ANQGSEA. CDR3 in amino acids: CSVTRTESYGYTF. CDR3 nucleotide sequence: TGCAGCGTTACCCGGACAGAATCCTATGGCTACACCTTC.

This chain uses TRBV7-9 with TRBJ2-1, with D perhaps matching TRBD2 (6 bases). Between the trimmed V and J ends, which lost 5 bases and 7 bases, there was a span of 18 bases. The CDR3 sequence is 15 residues long. Looked up from germline, CDR1 is SEHNR and CDR2 is FQNEAQ (reference sequence). CDR3 coding DNA: TGTGCCAGCAGCCGACCGGGGGAGAGTAGAAATGAGCAGTTCTTC. This gives the protein CASSRPGESRNEQFF.

This clonotype was found a few times. CDR3 region: CATSGGVFYNEQFF. CDR3 DNA: TGTGCCACCAGTGGGGGGGTTTTCTACAATGAGCAGTTCTTC. The rearrangement joins TRBV24-1 to TRBJ2-1; weak D call: TRBD2 (6 bases). Per the germline V gene, CDR1 is KGHDR and CDR2 is SFDVKD. CDR3 length equals 14 residues. Trimming shortened V by 5 bases and J by 3 bases, and 10 bases separated the two germline ends.

This chain links TRBV20-1 with TRBJ1-1, with a weak D call TRBD1 (5 bases). CDR3 length: 13 amino acids. From germline, CDR1 is DFQATT and CDR2 SNEGSKA (reference sequence). Trimming removed 5 bases from V and 1 base from J, with 11 bases in between. CDR3 nucleotide sequence: TGCAGTGCTGACGACAGTCCGAACACTGAAGCTTTCTTT. Translation: CSADDSPNTEAFF.

The V gene is TRBV28, the J gene TRBJ2-3; D might be TRBD1 or TRBD2, each matching 5 bases. Germline V CDR1 and CDR2: MDHEN, SYDVKM. Trimming shortened V by 8 bases and J by 5 bases, and 17 bases separated the two germline ends. This CDR3 spans 14 amino acids. The CDR3 is CASLTGAAGDTQYF. In DNA, the CDR3 is TGTGCCAGCCTTACCGGGGCGGCGGGAGATACGCAGTATTTT.

This clonotype was recorded a few times. The chain uses TRBV12-3 or TRBV12-4 and TRBJ1-2; 7 bases align to TRBD1. The CDR3 has 15 residues. The junction had 10 bases not matched to a gene; V was cut back by 3 bases and J by 6 bases. The CDR3 sequence is CASSFGSGQADGYTF. The CDR3 nucleotides read TGTGCCAGCAGTTTCGGGTCCGGACAGGCCGATGGCTACACCTTC.

Only a few counts were recorded for this clonotype. The rearrangement links TRBV11-2 to TRBJ1-2, with a possible D match to TRBD1 (5 bases). V shed 1 base and J shed 8 bases, with 11 bases lying between them. CDR1 and CDR2 (germline): SGHAT, FQNNGV. This CDR3 has 13 residues. CDR3 residues: CASSLGQRIGYTF. The CDR3 region has the DNA TGTGCCAGCAGCTTAGGACAGAGGATAGGCTACACCTTC.

The rearrangement joins TRBV4-1 to TRBJ1-6, with 9 bases aligning to TRBD1. The junction had 7 bases not matched to a gene; V was cut back by 0 bases and J by 10 bases. Germline V gene sequence: CDR1 MGHRA, CDR2 YSYEKL. The CDR3 loop spans 16 amino acids. The CDR3: CASSQEWGQGSSPLHF. The CDR3 DNA reads TGCGCCAGCAGCCAAGAATGGGGACAGGGTTCGTCACCCCTCCACTTT.